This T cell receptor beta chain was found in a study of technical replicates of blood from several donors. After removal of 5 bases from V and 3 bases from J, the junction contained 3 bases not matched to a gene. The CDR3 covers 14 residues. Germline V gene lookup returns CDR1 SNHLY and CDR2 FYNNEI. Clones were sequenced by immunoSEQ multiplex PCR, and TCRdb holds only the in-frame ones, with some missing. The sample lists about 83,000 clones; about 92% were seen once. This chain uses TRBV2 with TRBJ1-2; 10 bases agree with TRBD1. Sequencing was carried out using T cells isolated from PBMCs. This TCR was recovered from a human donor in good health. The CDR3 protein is CASSFGTGDYGYTF. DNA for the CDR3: TGTGCCAGCAGTTTCGGGACAGGGGACTATGGCTACACCTTC.